The 16 T cell receptor beta chains below come from one sample, sequenced in a study of cytomegalovirus exposure and HLA in healthy donors. Clones were read by immunoSEQ multiplex PCR, and TCRdb kept only the in-frame ones, dropping some. The sample has about 240,000 clones, approximately 83% seen once. Material for sequencing was PBMCs. Every receptor here comes from a woman aged 30 to 39 in good health and CMV-seropositive.

This clone was detected once. The chain is built from TRBV6-5 and TRBJ2-4; possibly TRBD1 for D (5 bases). CDR1 MNHEY and CDR2 SVGAGI come from the germline V gene. The CDR3 length is 14 residues. The V and J ends lost 0 bases and 4 bases respectively, with 7 bases between them. The CDR3 reads CASSYSDRKNIQYF. CDR3 coding DNA: TGTGCCAGCAGTTACTCCGACAGAAAAAACATTCAGTACTTC.

The CDR3 loop reads CASSDSRGKYGYTF. The CDR3, as DNA: TGTGCCAGCAGTGATTCAAGGGGCAAGTATGGCTACACCTTC. The V and J genes are TRBV6-1 and TRBJ1-2; D is possibly TRBD1 (5 bases). The germline gives CDR1 MNHNS, CDR2 SASEGT. Trimming took off 3 bases at V and 5 bases at J, with 13 bases between the two ends. This CDR3 is 14 amino acids long.

V usage is TRBV11-3 and J usage is TRBJ1-1; maybe TRBD1 (6 bases). This CDR3 has 16 amino acids. The germline V gene has CDR1 SGHNT and CDR2 YENEEA. Trimming removed 2 bases from V and 1 base from J, with 14 bases in between. CDR3 DNA sequence: TGTGCCAGCAGCTTAAGACAGGTGCAGGGGAACACTGAAGCTTTCTTT. This encodes CASSLRQVQGNTEAFF. Combining the CDR3 with reference TRBV11-3 and TRBJ1-1 gives the whole variable domain EAGVVQSPRYKIIEKKQPVAFWCNPISGHNTLYWYLQNLGQGPELLIRYENEEAVDDSQLPKDRFSAERLKGVDSTLKIQPAELGDSAVYLCASSLRQVQGNTEAFFGQGTRLTVV.

The chain is built from TRBV7-6 and TRBJ2-7; 13 positions match TRBD2. The length of the CDR3 is 16 residues. Per germline, CDR1 SGHVS and CDR2 FNYEAQ. Trimming cost V 4 bases and J 0 bases; bases outside gene matches: 3. The DNA of the CDR3 is TGTGCCAGCAGCTCCTGGACTAGCGGGAGCTCCTACGAGCAGTACTTC. Protein product: CASSSWTSGSSYEQYF.

The chain uses TRBV30 and TRBJ1-3, with D unclear. V was shortened by 0 bases and J by 7 bases, with 13 bases between the two germline ends. CDR1 GTSNPN and CDR2 SVGIG come from the germline V gene (reference sequence). This CDR3 region has 14 residues. The CDR3 sequence is CAWSVLLGGNTIYF. CDR3 coding DNA: TGTGCCTGGAGTGTGCTTCTTGGAGGCAACACCATATATTTT.

The CDR3 DNA follows: TGTGCCAGCAGCTCAAGGACAGGGTCATTCCAAGAGACCCAGTACTTC. It yields the protein CASSSRTGSFQETQYF. V gene TRBV5-6 combines with J gene TRBJ2-5; 8 positions agree with TRBD1. The CDR3 extends over 16 amino acids. Germline V gene data show CDR1 as SGHDT and CDR2 as YYEEEE. J gave up 1 base and V 3 bases, and 8 bases lay outside the gene matches.

The DNA of the CDR3 is TGTGCCAGCAGTTACTCGGGACAGTACACTGAAGCTTTCTTT. It translates to CASSYSGQYTEAFF. The chain links TRBV6-5 to TRBJ1-1; 7 positions match TRBD1. Germline CDR1 is MNHEY and CDR2 is SVGAGI. This CDR3 has 14 residues. The trim removed 0 bases at V and 3 bases at J, leaving 1 base unmatched.

The V call is TRBV28, the J call TRBJ2-5; 12 bases are a match to TRBD2. The V segment lost 4 bases and the J segment 4 bases; nucleotides outside the gene matches: 4. CDR1 MDHEN and CDR2 SYDVKM come from the germline V gene. The CDR3 runs to 15 residues. CDR3 region: CASSSLAGGPETQYF. In DNA, the CDR3 is TGTGCCAGCAGTTCTCTAGCGGGAGGGCCAGAGACCCAGTACTTC.

This clone was observed once. The rearrangement links TRBV6-5 to TRBJ2-7; 8 nucleotides align to TRBD1. CDR1 is MNHEY and CDR2 is SVGAGI in the germline V gene. The length of the CDR3 is 15 residues. The V segment lost 5 bases and the J segment 0 bases; nucleotides outside the gene matches: 6. Here the CDR3 DNA reads TGTGCCAGCAGTCAGGGGGCCTTACTCTCCTACGAGCAGTACTTC. Its protein product is CASSQGALLSYEQYF.

This chain uses TRBV27 with TRBJ2-7, with a possible D match to TRBD1 (6 bases). This CDR3 has 14 residues. The germline V gene encodes CDR1 MNHEY and CDR2 SMNVEV (reference sequence). Trimming stripped 6 bases from V and 4 bases from J, with 16 bases between. The chain's CDR3 is CASSKRQVAYEQYF. The CDR3 DNA follows: TGTGCCAGCAGCAAACGACAGGTCGCTTACGAGCAGTACTTC.

This rearrangement joins TRBV5-1 to TRBJ2-7, with no clear D. This CDR3 spans 12 amino acids. Germline CDR1 reads SGHRS; CDR2 reads YFSETQ. The V and J ends lost 3 bases and 4 bases respectively, with 8 bases between them. The CDR3: CASSSNSYEQYF. CDR3 DNA sequence: TGCGCCAGCAGCTCGAACAGTTACGAGCAGTACTTC.

The chain joins TRBV4-1 to TRBJ2-1, with unresolved D. CDR1 and CDR2 (germline): MGHRA, YSYEKL. Trimming left V 4 bases short and J 1 base short, with 11 bases between. CDR3 length equals 15 residues. The CDR3 protein is CASSPIDNSYNEQFF. In nucleotides, the CDR3 is TGCGCCAGCAGCCCCATAGATAATTCCTACAATGAGCAGTTCTTC.

The chain is built from TRBV19 and TRBJ2-6; D gene ambiguous. CDR3 length: 16 residues. With 0 bases removed from V and 1 base from J, the gap between germline ends came to 7 bases. Germline assignment: CDR1 LNHDA and CDR2 SQIVND (reference sequence). The DNA of the CDR3 is TGTGCCAGTAGTATAGATCTGAGTTCTGGGGCCAACGTCCTGACTTTC. Its translation: CASSIDLSSGANVLTF.

This clone was seen a few times. The chain links TRBV12-5 to TRBJ2-7, with D tentatively TRBD2 (5 bases). The CDR3 runs 15 residues. The V gene lost 7 bases and the J gene lost 5 bases, with 21 bases spanning the gap. Germline loops: CDR1 LGHNT, CDR2 FRNRAP. The CDR3 DNA reads TGTGCTAGTGCCCTGCCCGGGATGGGTCCCCACGAGCAGTACTTC. Encoded protein: CASALPGMGPHEQYF.

J is TRBJ2-1 and V is TRBV6-4; a possible D gene is TRBD2 (5 bases). V lost 5 bases and J lost 1, with 12 bases in between. This CDR3 spans 15 amino acids. Germline V gene data show CDR1 as MRHNA and CDR2 as SNTAGT. CDR3 nucleotide sequence: TGTGCCAGCAGTTTATTCGGGAATTCCTACAATGAGCAGTTCTTC. This translates into CASSLFGNSYNEQFF.

The J gene is TRBJ1-1, the V gene TRBV5-1; D is perhaps TRBD1 (6 bases). Germline V gives CDR1 SGHRS, CDR2 YFSETQ. With 0 bases removed from V and 3 bases from J, the gap between germline ends came to 12 bases. The CDR3 extends over 15 amino acids. The chain's CDR3 is CASSLADRSYTEAFF. CDR3 sequence (DNA): TGCGCCAGCAGCTTGGCTGACAGGTCTTACACTGAAGCTTTCTTT.